A selection of T cell receptor beta chains follows, all from one sample in a study of PD-1 blockade in mismatch repair-deficient tumors. Profiled with immunoSEQ multiplex PCR; TCRdb holds only in-frame clones, not every one. The sample holds approximately 130,000 clones; around 83% are singletons and the top ten take roughly 13%. This specimen was peripheral blood, taken 44 weeks after starting pembrolizumab. The receptor source for this set is an adult with mismatch repair-deficient cancer. CDR3s include the opening cysteine and the closing phenylalanine or tryptophan. Fields, in order: D gene, V gene, CDR3 length, clone size, J gene, CDR3 protein, CDR3 DNA. A D gene is named only where the DNA matches it firmly. Size is omitted from some rows. Given values are once, few, many or a class for expanded clones.

D: TRBD2
V: TRBV4-3
length: 21
size: -
J: TRBJ2-7
CDR3: CASSQDLTGLAGEGVIYEQYF
DNA: TGCGCCAGCAGCCAAGACTTAACGGGACTAGCGGGAGAGGGGGTAATCTACGAGCAGTACTTC

D: -
V: TRBV6-5
length: 14
size: -
J: TRBJ2-5
CDR3: CASSYKGSPETQYF
DNA: TGTGCCAGCAGTTACAAGGGATCCCCAGAGACCCAGTACTTC

D: -
V: TRBV5-1
length: 14
size: -
J: TRBJ2-5
CDR3: CASSLEQGGETQYF
DNA: TGCGCCAGCAGCTTGGAACAGGGAGGGGAGACCCAGTACTTC

D: TRBD1
V: TRBV29-1
length: 15
size: -
J: TRBJ2-3
CDR3: CSVTGDRGPTDTQYF
DNA: TGCAGCGTAACTGGTGACAGGGGGCCCACAGATACGCAGTATTTT

D: -
V: TRBV29-1
length: 13
size: -
J: TRBJ1-2
CDR3: CSVEVDSNYGYTF
DNA: TGCAGCGTTGAAGTCGACAGTAACTATGGCTACACCTTC

D: TRBD2
V: TRBV29-1
length: 17
size: -
J: TRBJ2-3
CDR3: CSSKGLGTSLARDTQYF
DNA: TGCAGCTCCAAAGGGCTGGGGACTAGCCTGGCGAGAGATACGCAGTATTTT

D: TRBD2
V: TRBV7-9
length: 14
size: -
J: TRBJ2-7
CDR3: CASSPSAGAYEQYF
DNA: TGTGCCAGCAGCCCTTCGGCGGGAGCCTACGAGCAGTACTTC

D: TRBD1
V: TRBV7-9
length: 15
size: -
J: TRBJ1-2
CDR3: CASSPRGTANYGYTF
DNA: TGTGCCAGCAGCCCTAGGGGGACAGCTAACTATGGCTACACCTTC

D: -
V: TRBV5-6
length: 17
size: -
J: TRBJ2-1
CDR3: CASSEDRFSHFVSRMFF
DNA: TGTGCCAGTTCGGAGGACCGATTCTCCCATTTTGTGTCCCGGATGTTCTTC

D: -
V: TRBV7-9
length: 16
size: -
J: TRBJ2-3
CDR3: CASSLAGARSRRTQYF
DNA: TGTGCCAGCAGCTTAGCGGGAGCAAGGTCTCGGCGTACGCAGTATTTT

D: TRBD1
V: TRBV5-1
length: 12
size: -
J: TRBJ2-7
CDR3: CASSLVGQGLYF
DNA: TGCGCCAGCAGCTTGGTGGGACAGGGATTATACTTC

D: -
V: TRBV7-3
length: 13
size: -
J: TRBJ1-1
CDR3: CASSATGNTEAFF
DNA: TGTGCCAGCAGCGCGACAGGTAACACTGAAGCTTTCTTT

D: TRBD1
V: TRBV5-4
length: 15
size: -
J: TRBJ1-2
CDR3: CASSGRDRVKDGYTF
DNA: TGTGCCAGCAGCGGCCGGGACAGGGTTAAAGATGGCTACACCTTC

D: TRBD1
V: TRBV11-2
length: 17
size: -
J: TRBJ2-7
CDR3: CASSLYGTDSLGYEQYF
DNA: TGTGCCAGCAGCTTATATGGGACAGACAGCCTGGGCTACGAGCAGTACTTC

D: TRBD2
V: TRBV27
length: 15
size: -
J: TRBJ2-1
CDR3: CASSLYGRAGNEQFF
DNA: TGTGCCAGCAGTTTATACGGGAGGGCGGGAAATGAGCAGTTCTTC

D: -
V: TRBV7-9
length: 15
size: -
J: TRBJ2-1
CDR3: CASSSHRSSYNEQFF
DNA: TGTGCCAGCAGCTCGCACCGTAGCTCCTACAATGAGCAGTTCTTC

D: -
V: TRBV6-1
length: 15
size: -
J: TRBJ2-3
CDR3: CASSTGTVSTDTQYF
DNA: TGTGCCAGCAGTACCGGGACTGTAAGCACAGATACGCAGTATTTT

D: -
V: TRBV4-1
length: 16
size: -
J: TRBJ2-1
CDR3: CASSQKRYRDDNEQFF
DNA: TGCGCCAGCAGCCAAAAGCGTTACAGGGACGACAATGAGCAGTTCTTC

D: -
V: TRBV25-1
length: 15
size: once
J: TRBJ1-1
CDR3: CASSGQEGWDTEAFF
DNA: TGTGCCAGCAGTGGTCAGGAGGGGTGGGACACTGAAGCTTTCTTT

D: -
V: TRBV6-6
length: 14
size: -
J: TRBJ1-3
CDR3: CASYPAGSGNTIYF
DNA: TGTGCCAGCTACCCTGCAGGCTCTGGAAACACCATATATTTT

D: -
V: TRBV6-5
length: 14
size: few
J: TRBJ2-5
CDR3: CASSYDRGGETQYF
DNA: TGTGCCAGCAGTTACGACAGAGGAGGGGAGACCCAGTACTTC

D: -
V: TRBV6-5
length: 14
size: -
J: TRBJ1-5
CDR3: CASSYSALIQPQHF
DNA: TGTGCCAGCAGTTACTCTGCGTTGATTCAGCCCCAGCATTTT